This T cell receptor (beta chain) was captured in a study of T cell responses to AZD1222 COVID-19 vaccine. Study-wide points: Regions left unmutated in variants are reportedly the target of nearly half of spike-specific TCRs.

TCRdb's copy holds only in-frame clones and misses some; the assay was immunoSEQ multiplex PCR. The sample records some 150,000 clones, around 90% being singletons. For this clone: Its antigen is unknown.

Germline assignment: CDR1 SGDLS and CDR2 YYNGEE. This CDR3 comprises 14 residues. Deletions cut 4 bases from V and 5 bases from J, with 14 bases between. The chain has TRBV9 and TRBJ2-3, with D possibly called TRBD1 or TRBD2 (6 bases each). This specimen consisted of peripheral blood, obtained 28 days after the second AZD1222 dose. The source is an adult who received the AZD1222 COVID-19 vaccine. This chain's CDR3 is CASSPPEGVDTQYF. The DNA of the CDR3 is TGTGCCAGCAGCCCCCCGGAGGGGGTAGATACGCAGTATTTT.